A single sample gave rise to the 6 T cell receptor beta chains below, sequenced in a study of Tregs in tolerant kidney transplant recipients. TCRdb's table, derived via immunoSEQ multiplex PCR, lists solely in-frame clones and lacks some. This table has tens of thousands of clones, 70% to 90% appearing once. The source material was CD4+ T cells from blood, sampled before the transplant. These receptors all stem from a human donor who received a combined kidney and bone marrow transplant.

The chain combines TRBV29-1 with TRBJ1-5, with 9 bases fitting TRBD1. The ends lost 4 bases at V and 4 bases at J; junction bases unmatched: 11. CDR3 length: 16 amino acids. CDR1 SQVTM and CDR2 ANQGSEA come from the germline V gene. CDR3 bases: TGCAGCGTTGGGTTTGGGACAGGGAGGGATAATCAGCCCCAGCATTTT. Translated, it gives CSVGFGTGRDNQPQHF.

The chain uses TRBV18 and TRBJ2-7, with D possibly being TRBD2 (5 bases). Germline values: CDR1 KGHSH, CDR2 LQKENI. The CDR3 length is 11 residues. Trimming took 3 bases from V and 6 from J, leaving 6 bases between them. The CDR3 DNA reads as TGTGCCAGCTCACCGGCGGGCGAGCAGTACTTC. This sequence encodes CASSPAGEQYF.

Written as DNA, the CDR3 is TGTGCCAGCAGTGAATCAGGGCCGCGCTCTGGAAACACCATATATTTT. It is translated as CASSESGPRSGNTIYF. The chain is built from TRBV25-1 and TRBJ1-3; D is possibly TRBD1 (5 bases). The CDR3 contains 16 residues. Trimming took off 1 base at V and 0 bases at J, with 10 bases between the two ends. The germline CDR1 and CDR2 sequences are MGHDK and SYGVNS.

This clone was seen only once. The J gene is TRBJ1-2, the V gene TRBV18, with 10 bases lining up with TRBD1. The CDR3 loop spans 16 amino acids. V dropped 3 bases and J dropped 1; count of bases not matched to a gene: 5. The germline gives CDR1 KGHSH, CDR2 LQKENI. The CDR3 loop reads CASSPGTGDINYGYTF. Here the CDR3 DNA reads TGTGCCAGCTCACCCGGGACAGGGGATATTAACTATGGCTACACCTTC.

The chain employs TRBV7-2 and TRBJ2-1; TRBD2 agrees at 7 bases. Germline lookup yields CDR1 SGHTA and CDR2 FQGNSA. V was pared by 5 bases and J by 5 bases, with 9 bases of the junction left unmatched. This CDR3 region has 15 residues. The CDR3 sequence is CASSDWIAGHNEQFF. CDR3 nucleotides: TGTGCCAGCAGCGATTGGATAGCGGGCCACAATGAGCAGTTCTTC.

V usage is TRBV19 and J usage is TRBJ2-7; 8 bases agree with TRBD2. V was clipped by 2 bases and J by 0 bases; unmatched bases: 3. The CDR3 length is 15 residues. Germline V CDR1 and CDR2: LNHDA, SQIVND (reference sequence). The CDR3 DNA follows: TGTGCCAGTAGTATAACAAGCGGGAGCTCCTACGAGCAGTACTTC. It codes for CASSITSGSSYEQYF.